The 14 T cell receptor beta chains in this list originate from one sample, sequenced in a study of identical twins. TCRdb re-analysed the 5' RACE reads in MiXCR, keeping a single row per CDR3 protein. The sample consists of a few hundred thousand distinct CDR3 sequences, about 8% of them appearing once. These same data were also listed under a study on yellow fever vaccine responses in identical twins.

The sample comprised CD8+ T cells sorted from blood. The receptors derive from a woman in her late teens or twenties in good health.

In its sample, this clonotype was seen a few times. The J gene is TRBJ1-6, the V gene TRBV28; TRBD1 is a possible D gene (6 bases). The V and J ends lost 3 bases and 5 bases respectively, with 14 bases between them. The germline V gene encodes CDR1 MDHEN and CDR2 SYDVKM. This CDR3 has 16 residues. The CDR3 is CASSFPRTENNSPLHF. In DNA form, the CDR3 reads TGTGCCAGCAGTTTTCCTAGGACAGAGAATAATTCACCCCTCCACTTT.

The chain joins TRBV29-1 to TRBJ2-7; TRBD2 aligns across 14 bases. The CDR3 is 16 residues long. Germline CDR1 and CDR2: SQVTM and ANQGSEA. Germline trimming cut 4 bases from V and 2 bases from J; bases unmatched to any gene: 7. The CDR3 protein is CSVVGTSGREPYEQYF. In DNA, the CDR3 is TGCAGCGTTGTGGGGACTAGCGGGAGAGAACCCTACGAGCAGTACTTC.

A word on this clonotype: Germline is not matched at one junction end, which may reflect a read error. CDR3 DNA: TGTGCCCGCAGTCCACGCACGAGGGCACGAAGCTCCTACAATGAGCAGTTCTTC. The encoded protein is CARSPRTRARSSYNEQFF. J is TRBJ2-1 and V is TRBV12-3 or TRBV12-4; TRBD2 is a possible D gene (5 bases). The CDR3 is made up of 18 amino acids.

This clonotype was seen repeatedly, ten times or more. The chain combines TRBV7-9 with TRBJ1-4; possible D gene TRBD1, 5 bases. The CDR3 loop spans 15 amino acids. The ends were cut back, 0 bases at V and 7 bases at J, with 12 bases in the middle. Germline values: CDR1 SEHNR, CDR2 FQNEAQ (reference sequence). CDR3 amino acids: CASSLAGAGGEKLFF. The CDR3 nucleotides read TGTGCCAGCAGCTTAGCTGGGGCTGGGGGTGAAAAACTGTTTTTT.

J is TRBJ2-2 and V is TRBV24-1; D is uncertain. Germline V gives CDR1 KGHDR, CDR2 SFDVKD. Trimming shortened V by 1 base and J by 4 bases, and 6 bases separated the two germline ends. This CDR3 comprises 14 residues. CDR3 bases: TGTGCCACCAGTGATTTCCAAGGCACCGGGGAGCTGTTTTTT. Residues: CATSDFQGTGELFF.

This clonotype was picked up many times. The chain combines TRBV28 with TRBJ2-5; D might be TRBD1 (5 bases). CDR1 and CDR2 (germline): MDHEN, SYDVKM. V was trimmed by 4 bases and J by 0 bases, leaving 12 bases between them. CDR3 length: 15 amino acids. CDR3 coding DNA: TGTGCCAGCAGTTCACCGACAGTCTACCAAGAGACCCAGTACTTC. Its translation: CASSSPTVYQETQYF.

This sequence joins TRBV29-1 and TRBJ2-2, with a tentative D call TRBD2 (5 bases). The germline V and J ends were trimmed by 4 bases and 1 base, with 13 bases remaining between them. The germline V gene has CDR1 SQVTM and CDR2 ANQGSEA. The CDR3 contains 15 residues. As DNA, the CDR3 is TGCAGCGTTGCATCGGGGTTGGGGAACACCGGGGAGCTGTTTTTT. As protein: CSVASGLGNTGELFF.

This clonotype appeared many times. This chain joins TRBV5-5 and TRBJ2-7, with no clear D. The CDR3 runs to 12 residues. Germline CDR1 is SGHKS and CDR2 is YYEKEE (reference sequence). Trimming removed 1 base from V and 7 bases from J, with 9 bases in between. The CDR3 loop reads CASSLWEWEQYF. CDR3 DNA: TGTGCCAGCAGCTTGTGGGAATGGGAGCAGTACTTC.

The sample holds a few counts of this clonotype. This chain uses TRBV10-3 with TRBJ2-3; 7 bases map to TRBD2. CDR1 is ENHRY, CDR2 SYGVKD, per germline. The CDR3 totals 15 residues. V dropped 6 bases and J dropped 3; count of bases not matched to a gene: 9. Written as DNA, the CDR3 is TGTGCCATCAGCGACCTGGGAGGGGAGACAGATACGCAGTATTTT. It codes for CAISDLGGETDTQYF.

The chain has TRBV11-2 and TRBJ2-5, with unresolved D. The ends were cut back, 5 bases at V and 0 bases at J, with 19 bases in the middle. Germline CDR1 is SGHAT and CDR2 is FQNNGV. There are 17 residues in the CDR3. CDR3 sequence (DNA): TGTGCCAGCAGCCCACCCGGCTCTTCTGCCCACCAAGAGACCCAGTACTTC. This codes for CASSPPGSSAHQETQYF.

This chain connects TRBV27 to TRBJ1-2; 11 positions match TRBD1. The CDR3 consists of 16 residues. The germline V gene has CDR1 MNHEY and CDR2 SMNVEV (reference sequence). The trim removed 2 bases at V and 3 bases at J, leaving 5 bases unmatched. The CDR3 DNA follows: TGTGCCAGCAGTTTAGGGGGACAGGGGGAGGACTATGGCTACACCTTC. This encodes CASSLGGQGEDYGYTF.

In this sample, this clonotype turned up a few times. CDR3 region: CSASPQGRGQPQHF. CDR3 DNA: TGCAGTGCTAGTCCACAGGGGCGAGGTCAGCCCCAGCATTTT. V usage is TRBV20-1 and J usage is TRBJ1-5; 7 nucleotides match TRBD1. Unmatched junction bases numbered 8, after V lost 3 bases and J lost 6 bases. CDR1 and CDR2 from the germline V gene are DFQATT and SNEGSKA (reference sequence). CDR3 size: 14 residues.

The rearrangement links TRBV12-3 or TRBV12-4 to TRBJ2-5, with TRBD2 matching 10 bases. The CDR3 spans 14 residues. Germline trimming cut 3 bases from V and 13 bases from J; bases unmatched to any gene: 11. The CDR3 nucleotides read TGTGCCAGCAGTTTTAAGAGCGGGGGGGGGCCCTGGTACTTC. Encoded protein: CASSFKSGGGPWYF.

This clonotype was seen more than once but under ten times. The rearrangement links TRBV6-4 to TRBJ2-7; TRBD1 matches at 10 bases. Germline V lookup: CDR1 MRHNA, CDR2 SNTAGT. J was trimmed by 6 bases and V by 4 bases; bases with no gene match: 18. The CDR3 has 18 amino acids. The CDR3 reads CASSAPGQGTLCDVEQYF. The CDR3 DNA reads TGTGCCAGCAGTGCACCGGGACAGGGGACTCTTTGCGATGTCGAGCAGTACTTC.